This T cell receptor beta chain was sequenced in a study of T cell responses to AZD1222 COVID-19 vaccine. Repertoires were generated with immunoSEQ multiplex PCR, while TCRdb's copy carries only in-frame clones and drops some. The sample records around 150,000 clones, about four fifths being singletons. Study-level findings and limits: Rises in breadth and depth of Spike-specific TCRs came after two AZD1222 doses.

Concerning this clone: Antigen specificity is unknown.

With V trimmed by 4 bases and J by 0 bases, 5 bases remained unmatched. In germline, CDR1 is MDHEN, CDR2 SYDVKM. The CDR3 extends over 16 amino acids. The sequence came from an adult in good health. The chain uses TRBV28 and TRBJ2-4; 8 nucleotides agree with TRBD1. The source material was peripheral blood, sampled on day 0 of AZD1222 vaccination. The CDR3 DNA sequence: TGTGCCAGCAGTTCCGGACAGGGACTAGCCAAAAACATTCAGTACTTC. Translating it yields CASSSGQGLAKNIQYF.